Following are 14 T cell receptor beta chains from one sample sequenced in a study of T cell clusters in autoimmune cytopenias (dated by TCRdb to between 2017 and 2020). Sequencing relied on an Illumina MiSeq. Multiplex PCR with a touch-down protocol amplified TRB rearrangements, with the TRB-A and TRB-B primer pools combined in a single tube. Reads reprocessed by TCRdb are summarized as one entry per CDR3 protein sequence, and DNA is absent. This sample's records show approximately 8,000 distinct CDR3 sequences. Roughly a third of the sample is in the top ten clones. Per sample, roughly 260 ng of peripheral blood genomic DNA, 35,000 to 40,000 genome equivalents, was used for TRB amplification. These data were likewise used in another study, on T cell repertoires in aging, cancer and after chemotherapy.

The specimen was peripheral blood. Receptors were obtained from a human donor with an autoimmune cytopenia or autoimmune hepatitis (not recorded which).

The chain joins TRBV10-3 to TRBJ2-1; the D call from TCRdb, TRBD2, cannot be confirmed without DNA. The CDR3 has 18 residues. In germline, CDR1 is ENHRY, CDR2 SYGVKD. CDR3 region: CAISEFLLAGRSYNEQFF.

The rearrangement joins TRBV5-1 to TRBJ1-3; TCRdb's D call of TRBD1 is untestable without DNA. The V gene's germline CDR1 is SGHRS and CDR2 YFSETQ. The CDR3 spans 17 residues. The CDR3 protein is CASSLGSSGDSGNTIYF.

This clonotype ranks as medium-sized (0.01 to 0.1%) in terms of frequency. The CDR3 is CAWSVGAGLRDEQFF. V gene TRBV30 combines with J gene TRBJ2-1; TCRdb's D call, TRBD2, is unchecked because there is no DNA. The CDR3 runs to 15 residues. CDR1 is GTSNPN, CDR2 SVGIG, per germline (reference sequence).

V and J are TRBV6-5 and TRBJ1-6. Germline CDR1 and CDR2: MNHEY and SVGAGI. This CDR3 is 11 amino acids long. CDR3 residues: CASRGNSPLHF.

This rearrangement joins TRBV5-1 to TRBJ2-7; no DNA is available, so the TRBD2 call from TCRdb remains unchecked. The CDR3 is 14 residues long. The V gene's germline CDR1 is SGHRS and CDR2 YFSETQ. The CDR3 region is CASRSGDYSYEQYF.

V and J are TRBV7-9 and TRBJ1-1; with no DNA, the TCRdb D assignment of TRBD1 cannot be verified. The germline V gene encodes CDR1 SEHNR and CDR2 FQNEAQ (reference sequence). The CDR3 extends over 18 amino acids. CDR3 loop: CASSLVGQGILLGTEAFF.

In terms of frequency, this clonotype is medium-sized (0.01 to 0.1%). The chain joins TRBV7-9 to TRBJ1-2; TCRdb lists TRBD1, though no DNA is available to test this call. CDR3 length: 16 residues. Germline lookup yields CDR1 SEHNR and CDR2 FQNEAQ (reference sequence). The CDR3 reads CASSYLYSGTLRGYTF. The variable domain in full, completed from reference TRBV7-9 and TRBJ1-2, reads DTGVSQNPRHKITKRGQNVTFRCDPISEHNRLYWYRQTLGQGPEFLTYFQNEAQLEKSRLLSDRFSAERPKGSFSTLEIQRTEQGDSAMYLCASSYLYSGTLRGYTFGSGTRLTVV.

The chain links TRBV10-2 to TRBJ1-5; TCRdb's D gene call, TRBD1, goes unchecked for lack of DNA. Per the germline V gene, CDR1 is WSHSY and CDR2 is SAAADI. The CDR3 has 19 amino acids. The CDR3 region is CASSESPPDRAHSNQPQHF.

The J gene is TRBJ2-1, the V gene TRBV27. The V gene's germline CDR1 is MNHEY and CDR2 SMNVEV (reference sequence). The CDR3 length is 12 residues. CDR3 residues: CASSLRFEEQFF.

The chain carries TRBV19 and TRBJ1-2; the D call of TRBD1 rests on TCRdb alone, since no DNA is present to check it. Germline lookup yields CDR1 LNHDA and CDR2 SQIVND (reference sequence). The CDR3 sequence is 14 residues long. The CDR3 spells CASSAGQGFYGYTF.

The chain has TRBV5-1 and TRBJ1-1. CDR1 and CDR2 from the germline V gene are SGHRS and YFSETQ. CDR3 length: 15 amino acids. The CDR3 sequence: CASSLEAGSNTEAFF. Full variable domain (rest looked up from reference TRBV5-1 and TRBJ1-1): KAGVTQTPRYLIKTRGQQVTLSCSPISGHRSVSWYQQTPGQGLQFLFEYFSETQRNKGNFPGRFSGRQFSNSRSEMNVSTLELGDSALYLCASSLEAGSNTEAFFGQGTRLTVV.

V gene TRBV20-1 combines with J gene TRBJ2-5; the TCRdb call, TRBD2, lacks DNA for checking. The CDR3 consists of 15 residues. CDR1 is DFQATT, CDR2 SNEGSKA, per germline (reference sequence). The CDR3 protein is CSARDLSSSKETQYF.

The gene calls are TRBV18 and TRBJ2-1; as DNA is missing, the TRBD1 call by TCRdb cannot be tested. CDR3 length: 15 amino acids. The germline V gene has CDR1 KGHSH and CDR2 LQKENI. The CDR3 loop is CASSPTDWVDNEQFF.

V usage is TRBV5-6 and J usage is TRBJ2-7; TCRdb lists TRBD1, though no DNA is available to test this call. The CDR3 has 15 residues. Germline V gene sequence: CDR1 SGHDT, CDR2 YYEEEE. The CDR3 sequence: CASSLPQGASYEQYF.